A selection of T cell receptor beta chains follows, all from one sample in a study of T cell clonotyping in hematopoietic cell transplantation. TCRdb keeps only in-frame clones here, not all; method: immunoSEQ multiplex PCR. The sample shows about 12,000 clones, around 85% of them seen only once. Sample: PBMCs, taken 100 days after allogeneic stem cell transplant. Receptors were obtained from a female patient aged 40 to 50 who had an allogeneic stem cell transplant from a related donor, so T cells may come from the graft donor. Some clones in this sample may be carry-over from other donors' samples. CDR3s include the opening cysteine and the closing phenylalanine or tryptophan. The order of the fields is D gene, V gene, clone size, J gene, CDR3 protein, CDR3 DNA. D genes are given only for firm matches. Size values are once, few and many counts, or a class for expanded clones, and some rows have none.

d_gene: -; v_gene: TRBV10-1; abundance: -; j_gene: TRBJ1-5; CDR3aa: CASSEREQTYNQPQHF; CDR3nt: TGCGCCAGCAGTGAGAGGGAACAGACTTACAATCAGCCCCAGCATTTT
d_gene: TRBD2; v_gene: TRBV28; abundance: -; j_gene: TRBJ2-7; CDR3aa: CASRASGDRPLEQYF; CDR3nt: TGTGCCAGCAGAGCGAGCGGGGATCGGCCTTTGGAGCAGTACTTC
d_gene: TRBD2; v_gene: TRBV4-2; abundance: once; j_gene: TRBJ2-7; CDR3aa: CASSLRAGESYEQYF; CDR3nt: TGTGCCAGCAGCCTTCGAGCGGGAGAATCCTACGAGCAGTACTTC
d_gene: -; v_gene: TRBV28; abundance: -; j_gene: TRBJ2-7; CDR3aa: CASSLLLSSYEQYF; CDR3nt: TGTGCCAGCAGTTTACTCTTGAGCTCCTACGAGCAGTACTTC
d_gene: -; v_gene: TRBV11-2; abundance: -; j_gene: TRBJ2-3; CDR3aa: CASSLGRGGGTDTQYF; CDR3nt: TGTGCCAGCAGCTTAGGGCGGGGCGGTGGCACAGATACGCAGTATTTT
d_gene: -; v_gene: TRBV30; abundance: -; j_gene: TRBJ2-3; CDR3aa: CAWSVRDDTQYF; CDR3nt: TGTGCCTGGAGTGTGAGAGATGATACGCAGTATTTT
d_gene: TRBD2; v_gene: TRBV7-8; abundance: -; j_gene: TRBJ2-3; CDR3aa: CASSPLAGLTDTQYF; CDR3nt: TGTGCCAGCAGCCCGCTAGCGGGGCTCACAGATACGCAGTATTTT
d_gene: -; v_gene: TRBV20-1; abundance: -; j_gene: TRBJ1-1; CDR3aa: CSATSRKAFF; CDR3nt: TGCAGTGCAACTAGCAGAAAAGCTTTCTTT
d_gene: TRBD2; v_gene: TRBV5-4; abundance: -; j_gene: TRBJ2-7; CDR3aa: CASSGTSGKDTYEQYF; CDR3nt: TGTGCCAGCAGCGGGACTAGCGGAAAAGATACCTACGAGCAGTACTTC
d_gene: TRBD2; v_gene: TRBV5-4; abundance: -; j_gene: TRBJ2-1; CDR3aa: CASSRSGRAGNEQFF; CDR3nt: TGTGCCAGCAGCCGTAGCGGGAGGGCTGGAAATGAGCAGTTCTTC
d_gene: -; v_gene: TRBV6-4; abundance: once; j_gene: TRBJ2-1; CDR3aa: CASSDGSGDVNEQFF; CDR3nt: TGTGCCAGCAGTGACGGGTCCGGGGATGTTAATGAGCAGTTCTTC
d_gene: -; v_gene: TRBV5-6; abundance: -; j_gene: TRBJ2-7; CDR3aa: CASSLPGDTYEQYF; CDR3nt: TGTGCCAGCAGCCTTCCCGGAGACACCTACGAGCAGTACTTC
d_gene: -; v_gene: TRBV19; abundance: -; j_gene: TRBJ2-1; CDR3aa: CASSPMALGYNEQFF; CDR3nt: TGTGCCAGTAGTCCGATGGCCCTCGGGTACAATGAGCAGTTCTTC
d_gene: TRBD2; v_gene: TRBV19; abundance: -; j_gene: TRBJ2-7; CDR3aa: CASSIASGLSYEQYF; CDR3nt: TGTGCCAGTAGTATTGCTAGCGGCCTCTCCTACGAGCAGTACTTC
d_gene: -; v_gene: TRBV2; abundance: -; j_gene: TRBJ1-2; CDR3aa: CASSEMPPGSNGYTF; CDR3nt: TGTGCCAGCAGTGAAATGCCCCCGGGTTCAAATGGCTACACCTTC
d_gene: -; v_gene: TRBV11-3; abundance: -; j_gene: TRBJ1-2; CDR3aa: CASSPRASQRGRASYTF; CDR3nt: TGTGCCAGCAGCCCTAGGGCGTCCCAAAGGGGACGTGCGAGCTACACCTTC
d_gene: TRBD1; v_gene: TRBV6-5; abundance: -; j_gene: TRBJ2-7; CDR3aa: CASSYSSGQFSYEQYF; CDR3nt: TGTGCCAGCAGTTACTCGTCGGGACAGTTTTCCTACGAGCAGTACTTC
d_gene: -; v_gene: TRBV19; abundance: -; j_gene: TRBJ2-3; CDR3aa: CASTRDTGIGDTQYF; CDR3nt: TGTGCCAGTACCCGGGACACGGGAATAGGGGATACGCAGTATTTT
d_gene: -; v_gene: TRBV6-5; abundance: -; j_gene: TRBJ1-2; CDR3aa: CASTRGRGNYGYTF; CDR3nt: TGTGCCAGCACCCGGGGCAGGGGTAACTATGGCTACACCTTC
d_gene: -; v_gene: TRBV14; abundance: -; j_gene: TRBJ2-3; CDR3aa: CASSQGGRGKGWYF; CDR3nt: TGTGCCAGCAGCCAAGGAGGAAGGGGAAAGGGATGGTATTTT
d_gene: TRBD2; v_gene: TRBV7-2; abundance: -; j_gene: TRBJ2-1; CDR3aa: CASSSGLGLNEQFF; CDR3nt: TGTGCCAGCAGCTCCGGACTAGGACTCAATGAGCAGTTCTTC
d_gene: TRBD2; v_gene: TRBV5-6; abundance: -; j_gene: TRBJ2-5; CDR3aa: CASSLRTSGGRGQETQYF; CDR3nt: TGTGCCAGCAGCTTGAGAACTAGCGGGGGGAGGGGGCAAGAGACCCAGTACTTC
d_gene: TRBD1; v_gene: TRBV5-4; abundance: -; j_gene: TRBJ2-5; CDR3aa: CASSFLNIDRAETQYF; CDR3nt: TGTGCCAGCAGCTTCCTTAATATCGACAGGGCGGAGACCCAGTACTTC
d_gene: -; v_gene: TRBV6-6; abundance: -; j_gene: TRBJ1-5; CDR3aa: CASSNGGRQPQHF; CDR3nt: TGTGCCAGCTCGAACGGGGGCAGGCAGCCCCAGCATTTT
d_gene: -; v_gene: TRBV5-1; abundance: -; j_gene: TRBJ2-7; CDR3aa: CASSLQGTNEQYF; CDR3nt: TGCGCCAGCAGCTTGCAGGGGACCAACGAGCAGTACTTC
d_gene: -; v_gene: TRBV4-3; abundance: -; j_gene: TRBJ1-6; CDR3aa: CASSQGRRQTSPLHF; CDR3nt: TGCGCCAGCAGCCAAGGACGCCGTCAAACGTCACCCCTCCACTTT
d_gene: -; v_gene: TRBV5-4; abundance: -; j_gene: TRBJ1-1; CDR3aa: CASSQTPKRMDTEAFF; CDR3nt: TGTGCCAGCAGCCAGACCCCAAAACGGATGGACACTGAAGCTTTCTTT
d_gene: TRBD1; v_gene: TRBV6-5; abundance: -; j_gene: TRBJ2-7; CDR3aa: CASSYSGTGQEEQYF; CDR3nt: TGTGCCAGCAGTTACTCCGGGACAGGGCAGGAGGAGCAGTACTTC
d_gene: TRBD2; v_gene: TRBV11-3; abundance: -; j_gene: TRBJ2-2; CDR3aa: CASSFHHSGAGELFF; CDR3nt: TGTGCCAGCAGCTTTCATCATAGCGGGGCCGGGGAGCTGTTTTTT
d_gene: -; v_gene: TRBV19; abundance: -; j_gene: TRBJ1-2; CDR3aa: CASKAGGLGYTF; CDR3nt: TGTGCCAGTAAGGCGGGGGGACTTGGCTACACCTTC
d_gene: -; v_gene: TRBV6-5; abundance: -; j_gene: TRBJ1-4; CDR3aa: CASRPGVWEKLFF; CDR3nt: TGTGCCAGCAGACCGGGGGTTTGGGAAAAACTGTTTTTT
d_gene: -; v_gene: TRBV19; abundance: -; j_gene: TRBJ1-5; CDR3aa: CASSIVPFSNQPQHF; CDR3nt: TGTGCCAGTAGTATAGTCCCGTTTAGCAATCAGCCCCAGCATTTT
d_gene: -; v_gene: TRBV5-6; abundance: -; j_gene: TRBJ1-2; CDR3aa: CASSLRNYGYTF; CDR3nt: TGTGCCAGCAGCTTACGGAACTATGGCTACACCTTC
d_gene: -; v_gene: TRBV11-1; abundance: -; j_gene: TRBJ1-2; CDR3aa: CASPAGGGYTF; CDR3nt: TGTGCCAGCCCTGCCGGGGGCGGCTACACCTTC
d_gene: -; v_gene: TRBV29-1; abundance: few; j_gene: TRBJ1-3; CDR3aa: CSVIRQSSGNTIYF; CDR3nt: TGCAGCGTGATCAGACAGTCCTCTGGAAACACCATATATTTT
d_gene: -; v_gene: TRBV4-2; abundance: -; j_gene: TRBJ1-2; CDR3aa: CASSQVPDGYTF; CDR3nt: TGTGCCAGCAGCCAAGTGCCTGATGGCTACACCTTC
d_gene: TRBD1; v_gene: TRBV5-1; abundance: -; j_gene: TRBJ1-2; CDR3aa: CASTETGGRYGYTF; CDR3nt: TGCGCCAGCACAGAAACAGGGGGTAGATATGGCTACACCTTC
d_gene: -; v_gene: TRBV28; abundance: -; j_gene: TRBJ2-7; CDR3aa: CASSFGLDYEQYF; CDR3nt: TGTGCCAGCAGTTTCGGATTGGACTACGAGCAGTACTTC
d_gene: TRBD2; v_gene: TRBV6-4; abundance: -; j_gene: TRBJ2-1; CDR3aa: CASSDHTKLREWVGEQFF; CDR3nt: TGTGCCAGCAGTGACCATACAAAACTGCGGGAGTGGGTCGGTGAGCAGTTCTTC
d_gene: -; v_gene: TRBV7-7; abundance: -; j_gene: TRBJ2-2; CDR3aa: CASSHDYAGELFF; CDR3nt: TGTGCCAGCAGCCATGACTACGCCGGGGAGCTGTTTTTT
d_gene: -; v_gene: TRBV7-8; abundance: -; j_gene: TRBJ1-1; CDR3aa: CASSFSDSGSTEAFF; CDR3nt: TGTGCCAGCAGCTTTTCTGACAGCGGGAGCACTGAAGCTTTCTTT
d_gene: -; v_gene: TRBV28; abundance: -; j_gene: TRBJ1-1; CDR3aa: CASPPSDALVTEAFF; CDR3nt: TGTGCCAGCCCCCCCTCAGACGCTTTGGTAACTGAAGCTTTCTTT
d_gene: TRBD2; v_gene: TRBV6-5; abundance: few; j_gene: TRBJ2-5; CDR3aa: CASRRLAGGGETQYF; CDR3nt: TGTGCCAGCAGAAGACTAGCGGGGGGCGGGGAGACCCAGTACTTC
d_gene: -; v_gene: TRBV30; abundance: -; j_gene: TRBJ1-6; CDR3aa: CALTAASYNSPLHF; CDR3nt: TGTGCCCTTACGGCTGCCTCCTATAATTCACCCCTCCACTTT
d_gene: TRBD2; v_gene: TRBV6-5; abundance: -; j_gene: TRBJ2-7; CDR3aa: CASLKAGTNYEQYF; CDR3nt: TGTGCCAGCCTAAAAGCCGGGACTAACTACGAGCAGTACTTC
d_gene: -; v_gene: TRBV21-1; abundance: -; j_gene: TRBJ2-5; CDR3aa: CASSSFQETQYF; CDR3nt: TGTGCCAGCAGCAGCTTCCAGGAGACCCAGTACTTC
d_gene: -; v_gene: TRBV6-4; abundance: -; j_gene: TRBJ2-3; CDR3aa: CASSDHPRRAADTQYF; CDR3nt: TGTGCCAGCAGTGACCACCCCCGCCGAGCCGCAGATACGCAGTATTTT
d_gene: TRBD1; v_gene: TRBV10-3; abundance: -; j_gene: TRBJ1-2; CDR3aa: CATRGTDYGYTF; CDR3nt: TGTGCCACCAGGGGGACCGACTATGGCTACACCTTC
d_gene: TRBD2; v_gene: TRBV11-3; abundance: -; j_gene: TRBJ2-7; CDR3aa: CASSPGLAGGSYEQYF; CDR3nt: TGTGCCAGCAGCCCCGGACTAGCGGGGGGCTCCTACGAGCAGTACTTC
d_gene: TRBD1; v_gene: TRBV28; abundance: -; j_gene: TRBJ1-5; CDR3aa: CASRLDRESNQPQHF; CDR3nt: TGTGCCAGCAGACTCGACAGGGAAAGCAATCAGCCCCAGCATTTT
d_gene: TRBD1; v_gene: TRBV30; abundance: -; j_gene: TRBJ2-7; CDR3aa: CAWSLGDRGTQEQYF; CDR3nt: TGTGCCTGGAGTTTAGGAGACAGGGGTACTCAGGAGCAGTACTTC
d_gene: -; v_gene: TRBV30; abundance: -; j_gene: TRBJ1-2; CDR3aa: CAWSVEANYGYTF; CDR3nt: TGTGCCTGGAGTGTAGAGGCTAACTATGGCTACACCTTC
d_gene: TRBD2; v_gene: TRBV7-2; abundance: -; j_gene: TRBJ2-1; CDR3aa: CASAPGLAGYNEQFF; CDR3nt: TGTGCCAGTGCCCCTGGTCTAGCGGGTTACAATGAGCAGTTCTTC
d_gene: -; v_gene: TRBV6-5; abundance: once; j_gene: TRBJ2-2; CDR3aa: CASSRRGGAGELFF; CDR3nt: TGTGCCAGCAGTAGAAGGGGTGGAGCCGGGGAGCTGTTTTTT
d_gene: -; v_gene: TRBV5-1; abundance: -; j_gene: TRBJ2-2; CDR3aa: CASSLRAGEYTGELFF; CDR3nt: TGCGCCAGCAGCTTGAGGGCAGGGGAATACACCGGGGAGCTGTTTTTT